This T cell receptor beta chain was documented in a study of blood T cell repertoires in COVID-19. TCRdb's table, derived via immunoSEQ multiplex PCR, lists solely in-frame clones and lacks some. The sample lists roughly 200,000 clones; roughly 89% were seen once. The CDR3 has 15 amino acids. The V gene's germline CDR1 is SGHAT and CDR2 FQDESV (reference sequence). V shed 5 bases, J shed 3 bases, and the junction held 7 bases outside the gene matches. The TCR was taken from a woman aged 30 to 39 with acute COVID-19. V is TRBV11-1 and J is TRBJ2-7; 10 bases map to TRBD1. The material sequenced was PBMCs or T cells enriched from blood (not recorded which). The chain's CDR3 is CASSLSGQGFYEQYF. The CDR3 coding sequence is TGTGCCAGCAGCCTTTCGGGACAGGGGTTCTACGAGCAGTACTTC.